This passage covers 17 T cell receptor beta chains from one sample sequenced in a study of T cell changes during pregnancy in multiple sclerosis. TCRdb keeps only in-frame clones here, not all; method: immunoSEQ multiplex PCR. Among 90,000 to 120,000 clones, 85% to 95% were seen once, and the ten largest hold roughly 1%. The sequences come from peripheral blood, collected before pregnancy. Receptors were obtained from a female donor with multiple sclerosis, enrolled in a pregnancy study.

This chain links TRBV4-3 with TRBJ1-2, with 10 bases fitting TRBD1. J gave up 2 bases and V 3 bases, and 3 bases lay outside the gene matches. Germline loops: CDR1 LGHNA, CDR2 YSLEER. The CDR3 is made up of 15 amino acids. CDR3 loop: CASSHPGQGNYGYTF. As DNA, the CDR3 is TGCGCCAGCAGCCACCCGGGACAGGGGAACTATGGCTACACCTTC.

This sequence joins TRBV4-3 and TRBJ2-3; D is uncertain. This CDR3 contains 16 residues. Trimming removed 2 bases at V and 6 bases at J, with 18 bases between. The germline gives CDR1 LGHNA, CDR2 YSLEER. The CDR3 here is CASSQSRSLSGDTQYF. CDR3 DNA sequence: TGCGCCAGCAGCCAAAGTAGGAGCCTATCCGGGGATACGCAGTATTTT.

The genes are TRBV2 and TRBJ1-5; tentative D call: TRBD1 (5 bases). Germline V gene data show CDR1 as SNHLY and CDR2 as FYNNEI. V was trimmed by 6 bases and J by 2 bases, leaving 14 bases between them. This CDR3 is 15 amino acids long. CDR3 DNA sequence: TGTGCCAGCAGGGCGCAGGGCCCTGGCAATCAGCCCCAGCATTTT. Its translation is CASRAQGPGNQPQHF.

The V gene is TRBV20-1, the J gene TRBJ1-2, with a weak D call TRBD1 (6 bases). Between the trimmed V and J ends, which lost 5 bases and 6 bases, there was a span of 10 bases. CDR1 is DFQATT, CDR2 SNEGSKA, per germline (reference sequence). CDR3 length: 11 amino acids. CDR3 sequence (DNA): TGCAGTGCTGGGACACTTAATGGCTACACCTTC. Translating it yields CSAGTLNGYTF.

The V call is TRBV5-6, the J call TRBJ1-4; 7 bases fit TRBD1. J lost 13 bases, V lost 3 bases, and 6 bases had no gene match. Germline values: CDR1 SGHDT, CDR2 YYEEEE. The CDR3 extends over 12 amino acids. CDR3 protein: CASSSSRDRLFF. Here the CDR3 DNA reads TGTGCCAGCAGCTCTTCCCGGGACAGACTGTTTTTT.

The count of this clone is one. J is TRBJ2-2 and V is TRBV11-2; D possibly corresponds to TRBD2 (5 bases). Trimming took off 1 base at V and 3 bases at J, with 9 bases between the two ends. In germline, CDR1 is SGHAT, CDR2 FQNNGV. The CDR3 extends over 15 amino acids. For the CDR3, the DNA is TGTGCCAGCAGCTTAGGGACGGACTACACCGGGGAGCTGTTTTTT. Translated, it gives CASSLGTDYTGELFF.

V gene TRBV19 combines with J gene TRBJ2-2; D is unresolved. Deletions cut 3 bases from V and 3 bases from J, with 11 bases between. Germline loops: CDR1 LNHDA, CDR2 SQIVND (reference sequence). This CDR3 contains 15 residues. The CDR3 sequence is CASSISQVDTGELFF. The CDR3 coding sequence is TGTGCCAGTAGTATTTCCCAGGTGGACACCGGGGAGCTGTTTTTT.

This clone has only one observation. This CDR3 reads CASRQGTSGSYEQYF. The DNA for the CDR3 is TGTGCCAGCAGACAGGGGACTAGCGGTTCCTACGAGCAGTACTTC. The chain combines TRBV27 with TRBJ2-7, with 11 bases that match TRBD2. The CDR3 loop spans 15 amino acids. CDR1 is MNHEY and CDR2 is SMNVEV in the germline V gene (reference sequence). J gave up 1 base and V 6 bases, and 5 bases lay outside the gene matches.

The CDR3 DNA is TGTGCCAGCAGTCCTTCAACAGCAAAAAGCTCCTACGAGCAGTACTTC. Its translation: CASSPSTAKSSYEQYF. The chain links TRBV25-1 to TRBJ2-7; D is unresolved. The V gene's germline CDR1 is MGHDK and CDR2 SYGVNS. V was shortened by 5 bases and J by 0 bases, with 17 bases between the two germline ends. CDR3 length: 16 amino acids.

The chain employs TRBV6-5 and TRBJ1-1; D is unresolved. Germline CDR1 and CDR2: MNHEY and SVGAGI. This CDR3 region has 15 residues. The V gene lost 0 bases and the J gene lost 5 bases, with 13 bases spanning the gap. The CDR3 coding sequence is TGTGCCAGCAGTTACTCGGGCGAGGGTCTTACTGAAGCTTTCTTT. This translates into CASSYSGEGLTEAFF.

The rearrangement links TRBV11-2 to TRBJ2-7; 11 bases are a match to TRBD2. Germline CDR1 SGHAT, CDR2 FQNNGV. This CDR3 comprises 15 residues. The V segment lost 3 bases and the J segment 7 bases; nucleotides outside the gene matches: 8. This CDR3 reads CASSFRLAGHSEQYF. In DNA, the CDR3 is TGTGCCAGCAGCTTCAGACTAGCGGGACACTCGGAGCAGTACTTC.

Here the CDR3 DNA reads TGCGCCAGCAGCTTCGGACAGGCCCAAGAGACCCAGTACTTC. As protein: CASSFGQAQETQYF. This chain connects TRBV5-1 to TRBJ2-5, with 7 positions matching TRBD1. The CDR3 consists of 14 residues. With V trimmed by 2 bases and J by 1 base, 2 bases remained unmatched. CDR1 and CDR2 from the germline V gene are SGHRS and YFSETQ.

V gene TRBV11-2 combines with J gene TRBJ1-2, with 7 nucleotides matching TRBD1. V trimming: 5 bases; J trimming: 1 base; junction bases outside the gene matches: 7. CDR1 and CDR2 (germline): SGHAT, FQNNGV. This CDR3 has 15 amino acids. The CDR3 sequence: CASSGRQGSNYGYTF. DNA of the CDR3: TGTGCCAGCAGCGGCCGACAGGGTAGTAACTATGGCTACACCTTC. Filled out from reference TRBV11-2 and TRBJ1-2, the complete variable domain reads EAGVAQSPRYKIIEKRQSVAFWCNPISGHATLYWYQQILGQGPKLLIQFQNNGVVDDSQLPKDRFSAERLKGVDSTLKIQPAKLEDSAVYLCASSGRQGSNYGYTFGSGTRLTVV.

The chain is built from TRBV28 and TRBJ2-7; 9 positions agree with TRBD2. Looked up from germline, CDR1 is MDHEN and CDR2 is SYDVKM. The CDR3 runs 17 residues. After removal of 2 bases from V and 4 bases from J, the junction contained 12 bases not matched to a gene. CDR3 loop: CASSLKGGGLAIYEQYF. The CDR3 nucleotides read TGTGCCAGCAGTTTAAAGGGGGGGGGACTAGCAATTTACGAGCAGTACTTC.

CDR3 bases: TGCGCCAGCAGCCAAGAACAGGGTTTTCAGATCACTGAAGCTTTCTTT. Its translation: CASSQEQGFQITEAFF. The J gene is TRBJ1-1, the V gene TRBV4-1, with D possibly TRBD1 on 6 matching bases. V lost 0 bases and J 4 bases, leaving 15 bases between the germline ends. Germline V gene data show CDR1 as MGHRA and CDR2 as YSYEKL. The CDR3 runs to 16 residues.

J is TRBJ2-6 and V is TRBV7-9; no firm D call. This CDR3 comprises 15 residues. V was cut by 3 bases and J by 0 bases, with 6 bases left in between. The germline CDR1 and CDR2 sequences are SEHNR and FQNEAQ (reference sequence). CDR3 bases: TGTGCCAGCAGCTTGGAGAGCTCTGGGGCCAACGTCCTGACTTTC. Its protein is CASSLESSGANVLTF.

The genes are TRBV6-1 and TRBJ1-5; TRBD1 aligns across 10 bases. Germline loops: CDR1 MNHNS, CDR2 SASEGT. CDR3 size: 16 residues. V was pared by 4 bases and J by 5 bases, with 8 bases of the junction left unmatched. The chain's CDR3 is CASSVVRTGGDQPQHF. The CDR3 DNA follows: TGTGCCAGCAGTGTGGTAAGGACAGGGGGAGATCAGCCCCAGCATTTT.